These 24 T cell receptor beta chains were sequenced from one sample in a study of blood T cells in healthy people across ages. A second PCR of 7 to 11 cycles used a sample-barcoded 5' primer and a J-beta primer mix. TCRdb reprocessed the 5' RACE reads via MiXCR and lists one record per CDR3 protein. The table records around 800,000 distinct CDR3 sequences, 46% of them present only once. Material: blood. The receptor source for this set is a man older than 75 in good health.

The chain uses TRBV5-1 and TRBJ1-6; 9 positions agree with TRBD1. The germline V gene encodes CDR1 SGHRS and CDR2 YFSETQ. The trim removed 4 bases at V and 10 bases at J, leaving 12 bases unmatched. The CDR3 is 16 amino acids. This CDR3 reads CASSLTGQGGYSPLHF. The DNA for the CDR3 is TGCGCCAGCAGCCTAACGGGACAGGGCGGCTACTCACCCCTCCACTTT.

CDR3 region: CSATPLQREKPYEQYF. The CDR3 DNA reads as TGCAGTGCTACACCCTTACAGCGGGAGAAGCCCTACGAGCAGTACTTC. V is TRBV20-1 and J is TRBJ2-7, with 8 bases lining up with TRBD2. CDR3 length: 16 amino acids. V dropped 4 bases and J dropped 2; count of bases not matched to a gene: 13. Germline-derived CDR1 and CDR2 are DFQATT and SNEGSKA (reference sequence).

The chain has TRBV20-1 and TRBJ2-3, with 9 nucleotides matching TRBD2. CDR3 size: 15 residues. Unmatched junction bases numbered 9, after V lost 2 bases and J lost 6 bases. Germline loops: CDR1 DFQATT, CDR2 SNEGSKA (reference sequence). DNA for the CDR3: TGCAGTGCTAGATACGTGGTAGCGGGAGTCGATACGCAGTATTTT. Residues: CSARYVVAGVDTQYF.

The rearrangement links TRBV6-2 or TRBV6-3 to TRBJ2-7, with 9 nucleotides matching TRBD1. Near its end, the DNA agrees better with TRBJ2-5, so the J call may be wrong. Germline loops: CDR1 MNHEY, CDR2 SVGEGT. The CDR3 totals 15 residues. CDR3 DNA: TGTGCCAGCAGCCGGGGGACAGGGATTAAAGAGACCCAGTACTTC. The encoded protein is CASSRGTGIKETQYF.

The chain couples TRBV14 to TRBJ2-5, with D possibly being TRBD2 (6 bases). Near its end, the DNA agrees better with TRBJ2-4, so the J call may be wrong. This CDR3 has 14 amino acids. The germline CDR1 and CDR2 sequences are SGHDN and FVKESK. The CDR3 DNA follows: TGTGCCAGCAGCCGGAGGGGCAGCGATAACATTCAGTACTTC. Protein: CASSRRGSDNIQYF.

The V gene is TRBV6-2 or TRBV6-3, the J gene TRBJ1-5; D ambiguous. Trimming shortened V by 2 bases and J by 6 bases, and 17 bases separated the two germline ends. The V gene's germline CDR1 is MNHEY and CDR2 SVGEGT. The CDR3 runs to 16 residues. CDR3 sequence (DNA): TGTGCCAGCAGTTACGACACCGGGAGTTACCCTCAGCCCCAGCATTTT. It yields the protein CASSYDTGSYPQPQHF.

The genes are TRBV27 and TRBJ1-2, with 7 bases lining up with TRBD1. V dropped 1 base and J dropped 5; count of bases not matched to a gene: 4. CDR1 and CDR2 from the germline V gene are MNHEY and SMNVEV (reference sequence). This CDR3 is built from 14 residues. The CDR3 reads CASSLLAGGYGYTF. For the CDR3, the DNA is TGTGCCAGCAGTTTATTAGCAGGGGGATATGGCTACACCTTC.

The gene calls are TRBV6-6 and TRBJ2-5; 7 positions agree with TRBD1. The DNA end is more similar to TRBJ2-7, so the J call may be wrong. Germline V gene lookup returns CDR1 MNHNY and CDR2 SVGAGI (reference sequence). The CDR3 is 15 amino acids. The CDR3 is CASSYKQGRAYEQYF. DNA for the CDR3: TGTGCCAGCAGTTATAAACAGGGGCGGGCCTACGAGCAGTACTTC.

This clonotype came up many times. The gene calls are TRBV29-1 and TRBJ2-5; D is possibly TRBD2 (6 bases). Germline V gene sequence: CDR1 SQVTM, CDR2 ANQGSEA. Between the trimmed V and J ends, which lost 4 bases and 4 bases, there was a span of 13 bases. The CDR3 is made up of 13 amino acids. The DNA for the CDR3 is TGCAGCGTTGCTGTCGTGGGAGGAGAGACCCAGTACTTC. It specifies CSVAVVGGETQYF.

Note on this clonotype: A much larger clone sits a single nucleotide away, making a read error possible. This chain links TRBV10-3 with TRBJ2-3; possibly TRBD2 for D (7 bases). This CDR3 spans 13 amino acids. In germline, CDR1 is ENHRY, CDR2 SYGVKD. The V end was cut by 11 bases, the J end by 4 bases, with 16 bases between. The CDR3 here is CAARAGAADTQYF. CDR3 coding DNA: TGTGCCGCACGTGCGGGGGCGGCAGATACGCAGTATTTT.

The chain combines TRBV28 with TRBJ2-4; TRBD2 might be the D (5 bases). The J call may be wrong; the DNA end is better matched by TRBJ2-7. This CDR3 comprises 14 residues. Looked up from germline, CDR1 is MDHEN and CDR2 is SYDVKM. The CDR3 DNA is TGTGCCAGCAGTCCCCAGTCTCAGAGGGACGAGCAGTACTTC. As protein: CASSPQSQRDEQYF.

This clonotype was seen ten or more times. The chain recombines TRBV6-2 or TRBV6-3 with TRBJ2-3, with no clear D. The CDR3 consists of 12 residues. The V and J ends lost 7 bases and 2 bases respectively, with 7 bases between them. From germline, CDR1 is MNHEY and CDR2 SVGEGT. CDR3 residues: CASTGSTDTQYF. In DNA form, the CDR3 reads TGTGCCAGCACAGGCTCCACAGATACGCAGTATTTT.

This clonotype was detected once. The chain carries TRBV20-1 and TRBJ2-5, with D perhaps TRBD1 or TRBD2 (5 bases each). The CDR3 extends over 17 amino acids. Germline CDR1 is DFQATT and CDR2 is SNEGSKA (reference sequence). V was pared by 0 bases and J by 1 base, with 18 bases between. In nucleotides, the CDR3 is TGCAGTGCTAGAGATTGGGGCACTAGTGGGGGCCAAGAGACCCAGTACTTC. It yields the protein CSARDWGTSGGQETQYF.

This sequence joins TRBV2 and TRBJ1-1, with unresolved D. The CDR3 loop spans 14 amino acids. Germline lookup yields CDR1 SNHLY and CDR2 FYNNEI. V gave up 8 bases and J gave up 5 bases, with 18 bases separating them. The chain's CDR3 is CASVSHRYDTEAFF. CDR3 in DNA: TGTGCCAGCGTCAGTCACAGATACGATACTGAAGCTTTCTTT. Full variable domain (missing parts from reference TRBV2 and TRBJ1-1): EPEVTQTPSHQVTQMGQEVILRCVPISNHLYFYWYRQILGQKVEFLVSFYNNEISEKSEIFDDQFSVERPDGSNFTLKIRSTKLEDSAMYFCASVSHRYDTEAFFGQGTRLTVV.

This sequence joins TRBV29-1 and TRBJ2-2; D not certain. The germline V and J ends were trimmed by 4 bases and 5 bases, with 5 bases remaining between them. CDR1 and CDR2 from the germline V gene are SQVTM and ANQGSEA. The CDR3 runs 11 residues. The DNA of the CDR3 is TGCAGCGTTGGGGGTACCGGGGAGCTGTTTTTT. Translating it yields CSVGGTGELFF.

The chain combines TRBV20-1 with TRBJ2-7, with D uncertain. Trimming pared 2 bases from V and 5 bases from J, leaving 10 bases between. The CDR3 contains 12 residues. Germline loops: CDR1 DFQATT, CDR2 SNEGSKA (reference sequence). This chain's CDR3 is CSARRLGNEQYF. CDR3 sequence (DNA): TGCAGTGCTAGACGACTGGGTAACGAGCAGTACTTC.

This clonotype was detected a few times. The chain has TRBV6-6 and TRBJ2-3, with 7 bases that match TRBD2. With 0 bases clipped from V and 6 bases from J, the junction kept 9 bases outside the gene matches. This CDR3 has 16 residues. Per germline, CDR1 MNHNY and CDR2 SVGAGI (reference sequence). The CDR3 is CASSYSLRRELDTQYF. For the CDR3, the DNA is TGTGCCAGCAGTTACTCCCTCAGGCGGGAGCTTGATACGCAGTATTTT.

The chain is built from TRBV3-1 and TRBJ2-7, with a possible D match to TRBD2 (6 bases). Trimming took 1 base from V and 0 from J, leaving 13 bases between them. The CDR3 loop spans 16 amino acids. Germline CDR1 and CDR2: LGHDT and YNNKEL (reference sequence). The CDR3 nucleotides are TGTGCCAGCAGCCAAGGGATTAGCGGAAGCTCCTACGAGCAGTACTTC. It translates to CASSQGISGSSYEQYF.

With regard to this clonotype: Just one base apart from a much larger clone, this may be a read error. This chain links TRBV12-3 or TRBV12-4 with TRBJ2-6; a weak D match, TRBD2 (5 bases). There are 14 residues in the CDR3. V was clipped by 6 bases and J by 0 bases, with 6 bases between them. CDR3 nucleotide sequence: TGTGCCAGCAGCGGGAACTCTGGGGCCAACGTCCTGACTTTC. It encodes CASSGNSGANVLTF.

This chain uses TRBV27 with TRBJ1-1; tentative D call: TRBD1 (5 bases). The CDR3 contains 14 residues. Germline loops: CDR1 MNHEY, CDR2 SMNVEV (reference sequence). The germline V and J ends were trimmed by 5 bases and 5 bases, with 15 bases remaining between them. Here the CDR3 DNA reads TGTGCCAGCAGTCCCCCCTTCGGGGGTACTGAAGCTTTCTTT. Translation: CASSPPFGGTEAFF.

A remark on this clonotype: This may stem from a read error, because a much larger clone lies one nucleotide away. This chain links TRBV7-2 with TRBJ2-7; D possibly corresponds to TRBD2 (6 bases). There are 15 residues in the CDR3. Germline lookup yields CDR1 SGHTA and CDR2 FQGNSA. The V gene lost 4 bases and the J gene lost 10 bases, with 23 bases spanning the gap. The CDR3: CASSSLEGSGEAQYF. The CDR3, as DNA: TGTGCCAGCAGCTCCCTGGAGGGTAGCGGAGAGGCCCAGTACTTC.

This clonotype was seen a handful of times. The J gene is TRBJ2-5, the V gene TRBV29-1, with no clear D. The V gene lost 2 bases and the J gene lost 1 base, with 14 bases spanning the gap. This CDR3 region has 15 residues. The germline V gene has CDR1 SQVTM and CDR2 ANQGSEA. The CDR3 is CSVERRRSTQETQYF. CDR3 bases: TGCAGCGTTGAACGGCGGAGATCTACCCAAGAGACCCAGTACTTC.

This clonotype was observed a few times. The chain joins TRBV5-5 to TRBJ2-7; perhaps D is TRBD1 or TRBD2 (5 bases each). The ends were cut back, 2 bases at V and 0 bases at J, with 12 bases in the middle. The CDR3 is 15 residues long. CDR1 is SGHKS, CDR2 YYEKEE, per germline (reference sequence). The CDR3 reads CASSFRDRSSYEQYF. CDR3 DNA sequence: TGTGCCAGCAGCTTTCGGGACCGAAGCTCCTACGAGCAGTACTTC.

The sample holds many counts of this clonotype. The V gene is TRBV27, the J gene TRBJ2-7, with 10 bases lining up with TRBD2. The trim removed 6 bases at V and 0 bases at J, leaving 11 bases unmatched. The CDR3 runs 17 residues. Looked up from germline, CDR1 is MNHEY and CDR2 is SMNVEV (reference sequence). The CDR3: CASSRNPSGSSSYEQYF. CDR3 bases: TGTGCCAGCAGCCGTAACCCTAGCGGGAGTAGCTCCTACGAGCAGTACTTC.